The present TCR beta chain was sequenced within a study of cytomegalovirus exposure and HLA in healthy donors. This clone was detected ten times or more. Its specificity is unknown. Both 60 Vbeta primers and 13 Jbeta primers went into the PCR. Produced via immunoSEQ multiplex PCR; TCRdb's table is partial and in-frame only. The table lists fewer than 250,000 clones, 75% to 80% of them singletons, with over 1.5% in the top ten. The germline gives CDR1 LNHDA, CDR2 SQIVND (reference sequence). The CDR3 spans 13 residues. V was cut by 3 bases and J by 4 bases, with 9 bases left in between. General study results and limits: The listing of fewer than 200 TCR beta chains classed them as cytomegalovirus-associated.

The chain carries TRBV19 and TRBJ2-5; no reliable D call. The clonotype originates from a male donor in good health and CMV-seronegative. The sequencing sample was made of PBMCs. CDR3 nucleotide sequence: TGTGCCAGTAGTATGATCCAGGCAGAGACCCAGTACTTC. Residues: CASSMIQAETQYF.